The 7 T cell receptor beta chains below were found in one sample sequenced in a study of blood T cell repertoires in COVID-19. The repertoire was sequenced with immunoSEQ multiplex PCR; TCRdb's copy has only in-frame clones and lacks some. The sample lists under 350,000 clones; about 85% were seen once. Specimen: peripheral blood. The receptors here all came from a human donor in a cohort sampled during active COVID-19.

The rearrangement uses TRBV29-1 and TRBJ2-3; D is perhaps TRBD2 (5 bases). This CDR3 has 14 residues. The V gene's germline CDR1 is SQVTM and CDR2 ANQGSEA. V lost 7 bases and J 4 bases, leaving 18 bases between the germline ends. The CDR3 spells CSARLSVRADTQYF. In DNA form, the CDR3 reads TGCAGCGCAAGACTTAGCGTGAGAGCAGATACGCAGTATTTT.

In its sample, this clone was seen a few times. In DNA form, the CDR3 reads TGCGCCAGCAGTGAGCCGAAAAAGCGGGGGGGGTTCTTC. This sequence encodes CASSEPKKRGGFF. This chain joins TRBV10-1 and TRBJ2-1, with 10 bases fitting TRBD2. The CDR3 totals 13 residues. CDR1 WNHNN and CDR2 SYGVQD come from the germline V gene (reference sequence). With 2 bases clipped from V and 15 bases from J, the junction kept 7 bases outside the gene matches.

The J gene is TRBJ1-5, the V gene TRBV27; D remains unclear. The V end lost 0 bases, the J end lost 0 bases, and 6 bases lay between the germline ends. The CDR3 has 15 amino acids. CDR1 MNHEY and CDR2 SMNVEV come from the germline V gene (reference sequence). The CDR3 DNA sequence: TGTGCCAGCAGTTTATCTATTGTTAGCAATCAGCCCCAGCATTTT. This codes for CASSLSIVSNQPQHF.

The chain uses TRBV6-5 and TRBJ1-1; maybe TRBD1 (5 bases). Germline V gives CDR1 MNHEY, CDR2 SVGAGI. The V and J ends lost 6 bases and 8 bases respectively, with 10 bases between them. The CDR3 extends over 11 amino acids. DNA of the CDR3: TGTGCCAGCAGGCGGAGGGGAGAAGCTTTCTTT. It codes for CASRRRGEAFF.

The chain links TRBV7-9 to TRBJ2-2; weak D call: TRBD1 (6 bases). The V gene lost 5 bases and the J gene lost 2 bases, with 12 bases spanning the gap. The germline V gene has CDR1 SEHNR and CDR2 FQNEAQ (reference sequence). The CDR3 contains 15 residues. CDR3 region: CASSPWTVNTGELFF. The CDR3 DNA follows: TGTGCCAGCAGCCCATGGACAGTCAACACCGGGGAGCTGTTTTTT.

The CDR3 sequence is CASTGARNQPQHF. The CDR3 DNA reads TGTGCCAGTACAGGGGCTCGCAATCAGCCCCAGCATTTT. The chain links TRBV7-2 to TRBJ1-5; the match to TRBD1 covers 7 bases. The CDR3 loop spans 13 amino acids. The germline gives CDR1 SGHTA, CDR2 FQGNSA. V lost 9 bases, J lost 2 bases, and 4 bases stayed unmatched.

The chain has TRBV28 and TRBJ2-6; 7 bases fit TRBD1. With 4 bases clipped from V and 0 bases from J, the junction kept 12 bases outside the gene matches. CDR1 and CDR2 (germline): MDHEN, SYDVKM. The CDR3 consists of 19 residues. The CDR3 coding sequence is TGTGCCAGCAGTTCCCCCCGAGGACAGGTTAACTCTGGGGCCAACGTCCTGACTTTC. Its protein product is CASSSPRGQVNSGANVLTF.